The clone carrying this T cell receptor (beta chain) was counted many times. Its antigen is unidentified. This sample is part of a study of CD8 T cells in ankylosing spondylitis. Construction of TCR beta libraries was performed using quantitative 5'-RACE with molecular barcodes. TCRdb itself ran the 5' RACE reads through MiXCR, one entry per CDR3 protein. The sample carries about 800,000 distinct CDR3 sequences, 10% to 15% recorded once. Study-level points and caveats: In reactive arthritis synovial fluid and blood, some motif variants had been reported before. For ankylosing spondylitis blood, a TCR beta motif of 7 to 9 highly homologous variants appeared characteristic. Reportedly, matched ankylosing spondylitis synovial fluid was significantly enriched for disease-linked clones.

The clonotype originates from a male donor with ankylosing spondylitis. The sequenced sample was blood, either unsorted or a sorted T cell fraction (not recorded which).

The CDR3 loop is CSARDHTGYTEAFF. In nucleotides, the CDR3 is TGCAGTGCTAGAGATCACACTGGCTACACTGAAGCTTTCTTT. J is TRBJ1-1 and V is TRBV20-1; no definite D call. V gave up 0 bases and J gave up 3 bases, with 11 bases separating them. The CDR3 runs to 14 residues. Germline V CDR1 and CDR2: DFQATT, SNEGSKA (reference sequence).